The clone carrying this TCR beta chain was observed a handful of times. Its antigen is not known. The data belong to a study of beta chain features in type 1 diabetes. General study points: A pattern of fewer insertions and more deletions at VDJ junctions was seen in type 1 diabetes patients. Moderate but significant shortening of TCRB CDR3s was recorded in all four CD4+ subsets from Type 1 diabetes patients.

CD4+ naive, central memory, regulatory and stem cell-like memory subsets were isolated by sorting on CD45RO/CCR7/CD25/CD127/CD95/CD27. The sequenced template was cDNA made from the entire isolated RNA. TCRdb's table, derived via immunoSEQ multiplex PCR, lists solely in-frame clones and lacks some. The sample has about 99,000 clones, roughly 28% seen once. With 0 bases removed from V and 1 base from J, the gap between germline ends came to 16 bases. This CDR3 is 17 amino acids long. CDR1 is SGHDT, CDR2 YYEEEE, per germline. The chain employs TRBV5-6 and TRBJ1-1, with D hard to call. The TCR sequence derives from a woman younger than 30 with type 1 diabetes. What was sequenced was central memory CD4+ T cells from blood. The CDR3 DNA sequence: TGTGCCAGCAGCTTGGGTTCTGGAGGTTGGGCGAACACTGAAGCTTTCTTT. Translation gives CASSLGSGGWANTEAFF.